Each of the 22 T cell receptor beta chains below was sequenced from the same sample in a study of blood T cell repertoires in COVID-19. The assay was immunoSEQ multiplex PCR, and TCRdb's table has in-frame clones only and misses some. Of 350,000 or so clones detected, approximately 87% appear once; the ten largest clones hold 8.5% to 12%. The sample consisted of peripheral blood. These receptors were collected from a woman aged 25-40 years with COVID-19, enrolled during active disease.

V usage is TRBV21-1 and J usage is TRBJ2-7; TRBD2 reflects the table's D call only, with no check against the DNA. TRBV21-1 is deemed a pseudogene. The CDR3 length is 20 residues. Here the CDR3 reads CASSKGCLAGFFTLRYEQYF. The CDR3 bases are TGTGCCAGCAGCAAAGGGTGTCTAGCGGGATTTTTTACCCTCCGCTACGAGCAGTACTTC.

This clone has more than one count but fewer than ten. The gene calls are TRBV11-2 and TRBJ2-7; 8 bases line up with TRBD2. The CDR3 contains 16 residues. J lost 7 bases, V lost 1 base, and 12 bases had no gene match. Germline assignment: CDR1 SGHAT and CDR2 FQNNGV. The CDR3 DNA reads as TGTGCCAGCAGCTTAGCGGGGGGGGACCCGGAGACGGAGCAGTACTTC. It translates to CASSLAGGDPETEQYF. Complete variable domain (other parts from reference TRBV11-2 and TRBJ2-7): EAGVAQSPRYKIIEKRQSVAFWCNPISGHATLYWYQQILGQGPKLLIQFQNNGVVDDSQLPKDRFSAERLKGVDSTLKIQPAKLEDSAVYLCASSLAGGDPETEQYFGPGTRLTVT.

The chain links TRBV29-1 to TRBJ2-1; 7 positions agree with TRBD2. Germline CDR1 SQVTM, CDR2 ANQGSEA. The V segment lost 1 base and the J segment 0 bases; nucleotides outside the gene matches: 6. This CDR3 is built from 16 residues. This CDR3 reads CSVEGGGPGSYNEQFF. Written as DNA, the CDR3 is TGCAGCGTTGAAGGGGGAGGGCCGGGCTCCTACAATGAGCAGTTCTTC.

J is TRBJ2-1 and V is TRBV27; the match to TRBD2 covers 7 bases. J gave up 7 bases and V 6 bases, and 6 bases lay outside the gene matches. The CDR3 extends over 13 amino acids. Germline CDR1 is MNHEY and CDR2 is SMNVEV (reference sequence). Written as DNA, the CDR3 is TGTGCCAGCAGGGGCGGGAGATCTAATGAGCAGTTCTTC. The encoded protein is CASRGGRSNEQFF.

The chain recombines TRBV10-3 with TRBJ1-1, with no clear D. Trimming stripped 0 bases from V and 1 base from J, with 6 bases between. The CDR3 runs 14 residues. Germline-derived CDR1 and CDR2 are ENHRY and SYGVKD. This CDR3 is CAISESTANTEAFF. The CDR3 DNA sequence: TGTGCCATCAGTGAGTCCACAGCGAACACTGAAGCTTTCTTT.

The chain joins TRBV29-1 to TRBJ2-2; TRBD1 aligns across 9 bases. Germline CDR1 SQVTM, CDR2 ANQGSEA. CDR3 length equals 13 residues. V gave up 7 bases and J gave up 6 bases; unmatched junction bases: 6. The CDR3 is CSAHTGGSGELFF. DNA of the CDR3: TGCAGCGCACACACAGGGGGCTCCGGGGAGCTGTTTTTT.

The chain has TRBV21-1 and TRBJ1-5; no check of the table's D call, TRBD1, against the DNA was made. TRBV21-1 is an annotated pseudogene. CDR3 length: 19 residues. The CDR3 coding sequence is TGTGCCAGCAGCATCAAGGGGGGACAGGGCCGGTATAGCAATCAGCCCCAGCATTTT. It encodes CASSIKGGQGRYSNQPQHF.

The chain employs TRBV9 and TRBJ1-5; weak D call: TRBD1 (5 bases). Germline V gene data show CDR1 as SGDLS and CDR2 as YYNGEE. V shed 2 bases and J shed 6 bases, with 12 bases lying between them. CDR3 length: 14 amino acids. CDR3 region: CASSVSGGPQPQHF. CDR3 in DNA: TGTGCCAGCAGCGTTTCCGGGGGACCTCAGCCCCAGCATTTT.

This clone has just one count. The rearrangement joins TRBV6-5 to TRBJ2-1; 12 bases are shared with TRBD1. Per germline, CDR1 MNHEY and CDR2 SVGAGI. Trimming at V came to 5 bases and at J to 8 bases, leaving 7 bases not matched to a gene. The CDR3 spans 15 residues. This CDR3 is CASSRPGQGAYEQFF. As DNA, the CDR3 is TGTGCCAGCAGTCGGCCGGGACAGGGGGCGTATGAGCAGTTCTTC.

This rearrangement joins TRBV28 to TRBJ2-7; 7 nucleotides align to TRBD1. CDR3 size: 13 residues. CDR1 is MDHEN, CDR2 SYDVKM, per germline. V gave up 6 bases and J gave up 6 bases; unmatched junction bases: 8. Here the CDR3 DNA reads TGTGCCAGCAGGAGTACAGGGGTTGGCGAGCAGTACTTC. Its protein product is CASRSTGVGEQYF. Supplemented by reference TRBV28 and TRBJ2-7, the full variable domain reads DVKVTQSSRYLVKRTGEKVFLECVQDMDHENMFWYRQDPGLGLRLIYFSYDVKMKEKGDIPEGYSVSREKKERFSLILESASTNQTSMYLCASRSTGVGEQYFGPGTRLTVT.

The chain carries TRBV9 and TRBJ2-3, with D possibly TRBD2 on 7 matching bases. Per germline, CDR1 SGDLS and CDR2 YYNGEE. This CDR3 has 15 amino acids. Trimming pared 4 bases from V and 1 base from J, leaving 13 bases between. CDR3 residues: CASSPNGGRTDTQYF. The CDR3 bases are TGTGCCAGCAGCCCAAACGGGGGGCGCACAGATACGCAGTATTTT.

The chain joins TRBV10-3 to TRBJ2-7; D is possibly TRBD1 (6 bases). Germline V CDR1 and CDR2: ENHRY, SYGVKD. V was pared by 0 bases and J by 6 bases, with 12 bases between. This CDR3 is built from 14 residues. The CDR3 DNA reads as TGTGCCATCAGTGAGTCCGAGGACAGCAGCGAGCAGTACTTC. This gives the protein CAISESEDSSEQYF.

The chain combines TRBV3-1 (or the pseudogene TRBV3-2) with TRBJ2-7; 7 nucleotides match TRBD2. Looked up from germline, CDR1 is LGHDT and CDR2 is YNNKEL (reference sequence). V lost 4 bases to trimming and J lost 2 bases; unmatched junction nucleotides: 2. The CDR3 contains 13 residues. The CDR3 sequence is CASSLGTTYEQYF. For the CDR3, the DNA is TGTGCCAGCAGCCTCGGGACTACCTACGAGCAGTACTTC.

The chain couples TRBV21-1 to TRBJ2-1; no DNA check was done on the table's D call, TRBD1. TRBV21-1 counts as a pseudogene. This CDR3 has 16 amino acids. The CDR3 spells CASSKTGTVYYNEQFF. CDR3 DNA sequence: TGTGCCAGCAGCAAAACAGGGACAGTCTACTACAATGAGCAGTTCTTC.

The rearrangement uses TRBV2 and TRBJ2-5; 7 bases agree with TRBD1. The CDR3 is 15 residues long. Trimming cost V 5 bases and J 1 base; bases outside gene matches: 7. Germline V gene data show CDR1 as SNHLY and CDR2 as FYNNEI. The CDR3 here is CASSPIRDSQETQYF. CDR3 coding DNA: TGTGCCAGCAGTCCGATCCGGGACAGCCAAGAGACCCAGTACTTC.

V and J are TRBV7-8 and TRBJ1-3, with unresolved D. The CDR3 is 14 amino acids. The V gene lost 6 bases and the J gene lost 1 base, with 10 bases spanning the gap. Germline-derived CDR1 and CDR2 are SGHVS and FQNEAQ. The CDR3, as DNA: TGTGCCAGCAGTTTCCGAGAATCTGGAAACACCATATATTTT. It is translated as CASSFRESGNTIYF.

The V gene is TRBV29-1, the J gene TRBJ2-5; unclear D gene. The V end was cut by 0 bases, the J end by 4 bases, with 6 bases between. The CDR3 is 12 residues long. Germline V gene sequence: CDR1 SQVTM, CDR2 ANQGSEA. CDR3 sequence (DNA): TGCAGCGTTGAAGATAACGGAGAGACCCAGTACTTC. The encoded protein is CSVEDNGETQYF.

The chain couples TRBV11-3 to TRBJ2-7; 7 positions agree with TRBD2. The CDR3 is 14 residues long. V lost 8 bases to trimming and J lost 6 bases; unmatched junction nucleotides: 13. Germline lookup yields CDR1 SGHNT and CDR2 YENEEA. CDR3 sequence (DNA): TGTGCCAGCCGCGACGGGAGGAGGGTCGGCGAGCAGTACTTC. Translating it yields CASRDGRRVGEQYF. The full variable domain, with the rest looked up from reference TRBV11-3 and TRBJ2-7, is EAGVVQSPRYKIIEKKQPVAFWCNPISGHNTLYWYLQNLGQGPELLIRYENEEAVDDSQLPKDRFSAERLKGVDSTLKIQPAELGDSAVYLCASRDGRRVGEQYFGPGTRLTVT.

This chain uses TRBV5-5 with TRBJ1-5; D call uncertain. The V gene lost 4 bases and the J gene lost 2 bases, with 13 bases spanning the gap. Germline assignment: CDR1 SGHKS and CDR2 YYEKEE (reference sequence). The CDR3 is 15 residues long. The CDR3 DNA is TGTGCCAGCAGCCCCACGGGGAGTGGCAATCAGCCCCAGCATTTT. Encoded protein: CASSPTGSGNQPQHF.

This sequence joins TRBV5-1 and TRBJ1-2; 11 bases map to TRBD1. J lost 3 bases, V lost 4 bases, and 8 bases had no gene match. Germline CDR1 and CDR2: SGHRS and YFSETQ. This CDR3 is 16 amino acids long. As DNA, the CDR3 is TGCGCCAGCAGCGGGGGACAGGGGGATAAATACTATGGCTACACCTTC. Its translation is CASSGGQGDKYYGYTF. The entire variable domain, with the rest obtained from reference TRBV5-1 and TRBJ1-2, is as follows: KAGVTQTPRYLIKTRGQQVTLSCSPISGHRSVSWYQQTPGQGLQFLFEYFSETQRNKGNFPGRFSGRQFSNSRSEMNVSTLELGDSALYLCASSGGQGDKYYGYTFGSGTRLTVV.

The chain employs TRBV4-1 and TRBJ1-1; D may be TRBD1 (5 bases). This CDR3 comprises 15 residues. V lost 3 bases and J 3 bases, leaving 14 bases between the germline ends. Germline CDR1 and CDR2: MGHRA and YSYEKL. The CDR3 coding sequence is TGCGCCAGCAGCCAGGGGGACGGGGGATACACTGAAGCTTTCTTT. Its protein product is CASSQGDGGYTEAFF.

The chain has TRBV2 and TRBJ2-2; 9 bases map to TRBD1. Per germline, CDR1 SNHLY and CDR2 FYNNEI. There are 14 residues in the CDR3. J lost 7 bases, V lost 10 bases, and 10 bases had no gene match. CDR3 amino acids: CATNPGQGSGELFF. In DNA form, the CDR3 reads TGTGCCACCAACCCGGGACAGGGTAGCGGGGAGCTGTTTTTT. Full variable domain (missing parts from reference TRBV2 and TRBJ2-2): EPEVTQTPSHQVTQMGQEVILRCVPISNHLYFYWYRQILGQKVEFLVSFYNNEISEKSEIFDDQFSVERPDGSNFTLKIRSTKLEDSAMYFCATNPGQGSGELFFGEGSRLTVL.